The 9 T cell receptor beta chains below come from one sample, sequenced in a study of beta chain features in type 1 diabetes. Study-level findings and limits: Shortening that was moderate but significant affected the TCRB CDR3s of Type 1 diabetes patients in all four CD4+ subsets.

These receptors are not linked to any known antigen. Reverse transcription of all isolated RNA meant that expressed TCRB transcripts were sequenced. TCRdb keeps only in-frame clones here, not all; method: immunoSEQ multiplex PCR. The data show under 200,000 clones, 10% seen once. Input material: central memory CD4+ T cells from blood. These TCRs come from a man aged 25-45 years with type 1 diabetes.

The chain employs TRBV7-2 and TRBJ2-7; 11 nucleotides line up with TRBD2. V lost 4 bases and J lost 0; bases outside the gene matches: 2. There are 15 residues in the CDR3. The germline CDR1 and CDR2 sequences are SGHTA and FQGNSA. The CDR3 is CASSWGLAASYEQYF. DNA of the CDR3: TGTGCCAGCAGCTGGGGACTAGCGGCCTCCTACGAGCAGTACTTC.

A few counts support this clone. This sequence joins TRBV28 and TRBJ2-5, with a possible D match to TRBD1 (6 bases). V was pared by 6 bases and J by 1 base, with 12 bases between. The CDR3 extends over 14 amino acids. Germline CDR1 and CDR2: MDHEN and SYDVKM. CDR3 in DNA: TGTGCCAGCAGCGTACAGGGCCGCCAAGAGACCCAGTACTTC. It codes for CASSVQGRQETQYF. Variable domain in full (rest from reference TRBV28 and TRBJ2-5): DVKVTQSSRYLVKRTGEKVFLECVQDMDHENMFWYRQDPGLGLRLIYFSYDVKMKEKGDIPEGYSVSREKKERFSLILESASTNQTSMYLCASSVQGRQETQYFGPGTRLLVL.

This clone has a handful of counts. This chain joins TRBV2 and TRBJ2-7; unclear D gene. V gave up 4 bases and J gave up 6 bases, with 7 bases separating them. This CDR3 is built from 11 residues. Germline V lookup: CDR1 SNHLY, CDR2 FYNNEI. The CDR3 reads CASSVGGEQYF. CDR3 sequence (DNA): TGTGCCAGCAGTGTCGGCGGCGAGCAGTACTTC.

V is TRBV19 and J is TRBJ1-2; TRBD1 matches at 9 bases. J was trimmed by 5 bases and V by 6 bases; bases with no gene match: 7. This CDR3 region has 14 residues. CDR1 is LNHDA and CDR2 is SQIVND in the germline V gene (reference sequence). CDR3 residues: CASRNRDRAYGYTF. The CDR3 DNA is TGTGCCAGTAGGAATCGGGACAGGGCATATGGCTACACCTTC.

This clone was seen many times. CDR3: CASSLRSGANVLTF. As DNA, the CDR3 is TGTGCCAGCAGTTTGCGCTCTGGGGCCAACGTCCTGACTTTC. V gene TRBV28 combines with J gene TRBJ2-6, with D unresolved. CDR1 is MDHEN, CDR2 SYDVKM, per germline. The CDR3 length is 14 residues. V was cut by 3 bases and J by 0 bases, with 3 bases left in between.

This clone was detected only a few times. The chain links TRBV7-9 to TRBJ1-2, with D tentatively TRBD1 (6 bases). Between the trimmed V and J ends, which lost 5 bases and 3 bases, there was a span of 13 bases. The V gene's germline CDR1 is SEHNR and CDR2 FQNEAQ (reference sequence). The CDR3 totals 14 residues. Written as DNA, the CDR3 is TGTGCCAGCAGCCCCTTGGACAGCGACTATGGCTACACCTTC. It encodes CASSPLDSDYGYTF.

The V and J genes are TRBV6-5 and TRBJ2-1, with D tentatively TRBD2 (5 bases). Germline assignment: CDR1 MNHEY and CDR2 SVGAGI. Trimming removed 8 bases at V and 5 bases at J, with 16 bases between. There are 14 residues in the CDR3. CDR3 coding DNA: TGTGCCAGCCAGAGGAGCGGCAATAACAATGAGCAGTTCTTC. Its translation: CASQRSGNNNEQFF.

This clone was counted a few times. This same CDR3 is encoded by further DNA sequences in the sample. The chain has TRBV4-2 and TRBJ1-5; D is undetermined. Trimming stripped 3 bases from V and 1 base from J, with 7 bases between. CDR1 and CDR2 from the germline V gene are LGHNA and YNFKEQ. This CDR3 is built from 14 residues. DNA of the CDR3: TGTGCCAGCAGCCACACGGGAAGCAATCAGCCCCAGCATTTT. It yields the protein CASSHTGSNQPQHF.

This chain links TRBV5-4 with TRBJ2-2, with 11 bases identical to TRBD1. There are 12 residues in the CDR3. Per germline, CDR1 SGHNT and CDR2 YYREEE (reference sequence). The V segment lost 9 bases and the J segment 15 bases; nucleotides outside the gene matches: 10. The CDR3 protein is CATRLGQGAMFF. In nucleotides, the CDR3 is TGTGCCACCCGGCTCGGACAGGGGGCGATGTTTTTT.